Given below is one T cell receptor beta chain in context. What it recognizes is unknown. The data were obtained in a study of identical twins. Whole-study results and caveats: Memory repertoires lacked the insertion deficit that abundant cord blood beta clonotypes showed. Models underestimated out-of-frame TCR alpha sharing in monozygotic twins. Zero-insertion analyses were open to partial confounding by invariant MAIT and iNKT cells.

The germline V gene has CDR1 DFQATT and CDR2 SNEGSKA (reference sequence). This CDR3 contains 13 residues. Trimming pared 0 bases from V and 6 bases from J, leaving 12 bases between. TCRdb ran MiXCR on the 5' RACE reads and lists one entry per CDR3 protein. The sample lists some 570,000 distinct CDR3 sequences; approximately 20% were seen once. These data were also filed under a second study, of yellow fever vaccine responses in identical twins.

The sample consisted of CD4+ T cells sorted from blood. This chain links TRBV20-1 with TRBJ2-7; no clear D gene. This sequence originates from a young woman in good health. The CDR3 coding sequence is TGCAGTGCTAGAGAGGCTAGACTCTCCGAGCAGTACTTC. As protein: CSAREARLSEQYF.